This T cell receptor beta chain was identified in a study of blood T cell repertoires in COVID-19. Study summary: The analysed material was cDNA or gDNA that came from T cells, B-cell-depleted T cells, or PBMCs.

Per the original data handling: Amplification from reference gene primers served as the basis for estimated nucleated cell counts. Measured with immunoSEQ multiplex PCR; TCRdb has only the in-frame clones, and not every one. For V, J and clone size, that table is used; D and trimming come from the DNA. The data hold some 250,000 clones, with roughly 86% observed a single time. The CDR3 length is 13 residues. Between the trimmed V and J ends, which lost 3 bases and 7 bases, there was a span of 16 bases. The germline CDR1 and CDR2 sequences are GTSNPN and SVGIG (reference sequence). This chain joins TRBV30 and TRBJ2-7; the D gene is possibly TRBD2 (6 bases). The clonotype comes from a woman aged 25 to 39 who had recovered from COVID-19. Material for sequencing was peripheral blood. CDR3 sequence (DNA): TGTGCCTGGAGCCCGGGACTCCGGGGGGAGCAGTACTTC. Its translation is CAWSPGLRGEQYF.